The next 15 T cell receptor beta chains were all read from a single sample in a study of blood T cell repertoires in COVID-19. The repertoire was sequenced with immunoSEQ multiplex PCR; TCRdb's copy has only in-frame clones and lacks some. The sample records about 280,000 clones, approximately 81% being singletons. Input material: PBMCs or T cells enriched from blood (not recorded which). These receptors originate from a woman in her forties or fifties who had recovered from COVID-19.

V and J are TRBV7-2 and TRBJ1-4; unclear D gene. Germline V gene lookup returns CDR1 SGHTA and CDR2 FQGNSA. V dropped 6 bases and J dropped 5 bases, with 10 bases sitting between them. The CDR3 covers 13 residues. CDR3 DNA sequence: TGTGCCAGCAGAGGTGGGCTGAATGAAAAACTGTTTTTT. It encodes CASRGGLNEKLFF.

This clone appeared a few times. This chain uses TRBV10-3 with TRBJ1-3; no firm D call. This CDR3 contains 15 residues. V was pared by 6 bases and J by 0 bases, with 12 bases between. The germline V gene has CDR1 ENHRY and CDR2 SYGVKD. CDR3 in DNA: TGTGCCATCAGCCTAGGCTCCAGCTCTGGAAACACCATATATTTT. The encoded protein is CAISLGSSSGNTIYF.

The chain recombines TRBV6-2 or TRBV6-3 with TRBJ2-7; unclear D gene. The CDR3 runs to 12 residues. Germline CDR1 reads MNHEY; CDR2 reads SVGEGT. V was cut by 5 bases and J by 3 bases, with 8 bases left in between. The CDR3 is CASSPSYYEQYF. In DNA, the CDR3 is TGTGCCAGCAGTCCGTCCTACTACGAGCAGTACTTC.

For this clone: This clone may be a read error of a much larger clone one base away. The chain uses TRBV6-2 or TRBV6-3 and TRBJ1-2, with D possibly TRBD1 on 5 matching bases. The CDR3 is 13 residues long. Trimming removed 5 bases at V and 1 base at J, with 8 bases between. Germline V gene data show CDR1 as MNHEY and CDR2 as SVGEGT. CDR3 loop: CASSPGYNYGYTF. In DNA form, the CDR3 reads TGTGCCAGCAGTCCAGGGTATAACTATGGCTACACCTTC.

This clone was picked up one time. The chain employs TRBV28 and TRBJ2-1, with 14 bases fitting TRBD2. This CDR3 is built from 18 residues. The ends lost 2 bases at V and 7 bases at J; junction bases unmatched: 10. Germline V gene data show CDR1 as MDHEN and CDR2 as SYDVKM. The CDR3 region is CASSLPPGLAGVWNEQFF. CDR3 in DNA: TGTGCCAGCAGTTTACCACCGGGACTAGCGGGAGTTTGGAATGAGCAGTTCTTC. The whole variable domain, filled in from reference TRBV28 and TRBJ2-1, reads DVKVTQSSRYLVKRTGEKVFLECVQDMDHENMFWYRQDPGLGLRLIYFSYDVKMKEKGDIPEGYSVSREKKERFSLILESASTNQTSMYLCASSLPPGLAGVWNEQFFGPGTRLTVL.

This chain links TRBV12-3 or TRBV12-4 with TRBJ2-4; D may be TRBD2 (6 bases). The CDR3 spans 13 residues. Between the trimmed V and J ends, which lost 8 bases and 5 bases, there was a span of 13 bases. The CDR3 here is CASRDSGENIQYF. CDR3 bases: TGTGCCAGCCGGGACTCCGGGGAAAACATTCAGTACTTC.

In DNA, the CDR3 is TGTGCCAGCAGTTCCGGGACTGAGCACTATGGCTACACCTTC. As protein: CASSSGTEHYGYTF. The rearrangement uses TRBV6-4 and TRBJ1-2; TRBD1 is a possible D gene (5 bases). The CDR3 is 14 residues long. Between the trimmed V and J ends, which lost 5 bases and 3 bases, there was a span of 13 bases. Germline assignment: CDR1 MRHNA and CDR2 SNTAGT.

The rearrangement uses TRBV7-5 and TRBJ1-4; the tabulated D call, TRBD1, remains unverified against the DNA. TRBV7-5 is a pseudogene segment. The CDR3 runs to 12 residues. This CDR3 is CVRSLDSEKLFF. The CDR3 DNA sequence: TGTGTCAGAAGCTTAGACAGTGAAAAACTGTTTTTT.

Turning to this clone: The sample carries other DNA sequences with the same CDR3. The chain links TRBV9 to TRBJ2-3; D is possibly TRBD2 (7 bases). This CDR3 region has 15 residues. Germline-derived CDR1 and CDR2 are SGDLS and YYNGEE. V gave up 2 bases and J gave up 5 bases, with 15 bases separating them. In nucleotides, the CDR3 is TGTGCCAGCAGCGTGGGGGGGCTAGCAGGAGATACGCAGTATTTT. It encodes CASSVGGLAGDTQYF.

The rearrangement joins TRBV4-3 to TRBJ1-6, with 7 bases lining up with TRBD1. The germline CDR1 and CDR2 sequences are LGHNA and YSLEER. V dropped 3 bases and J dropped 7; count of bases not matched to a gene: 9. The CDR3 totals 16 residues. CDR3 loop: CASSQLAGTANSPLHF. CDR3 nucleotides: TGCGCCAGCAGCCAGCTCGCCGGGACAGCCAATTCACCCCTCCACTTT.

The chain employs TRBV7-2 and TRBJ1-6; perhaps TRBD1 as D (6 bases). The CDR3 is made up of 14 amino acids. V was trimmed by 1 base and J by 7 bases, leaving 8 bases between them. Germline CDR1 reads SGHTA; CDR2 reads FQGNSA. The CDR3 region is CASSLVQGNSPLHF. The CDR3 nucleotides read TGTGCCAGCAGCTTAGTTCAGGGGAATTCACCCCTCCACTTT.

V usage is TRBV2 and J usage is TRBJ2-3; TRBD2 might be the D (5 bases). This CDR3 region has 17 residues. V lost 3 bases to trimming and J lost 1 base, with 17 bases between them. CDR1 SNHLY and CDR2 FYNNEI come from the germline V gene. In DNA form, the CDR3 reads TGTGCCAGCAGTGACCCCTGGACTCCCTCGCGCACAGATACGCAGTATTTT. Translating gives CASSDPWTPSRTDTQYF.

The V gene is TRBV11-1, the J gene TRBJ2-1; TRBD1 matches at 7 bases. The CDR3 spans 15 residues. Trimming took 6 bases from V and 0 from J; bases not matched to a gene: 5. Germline CDR1 reads SGHAT; CDR2 reads FQDESV (reference sequence). CDR3 amino acids: CASSLDRSSYNEQFF. CDR3 DNA sequence: TGTGCCAGCAGTCTGGACAGGAGCTCCTACAATGAGCAGTTCTTC.

This clone appeared a few times. The CDR3 bases are TGTGCCACCAGTGATTTAACGGGAGAAGAGCTGTTTTTT. Translated: CATSDLTGEELFF. The genes are TRBV24-1 and TRBJ2-2, with D maybe TRBD2 (6 bases). The length of the CDR3 is 13 residues. The V and J ends lost 1 base and 11 bases respectively, with 10 bases between them. CDR1 KGHDR and CDR2 SFDVKD come from the germline V gene.

The rearrangement links TRBV2 to TRBJ2-7; 7 nucleotides match TRBD1. Trimming at V came to 7 bases and at J to 3 bases, leaving 3 bases not matched to a gene. The length of the CDR3 is 12 residues. In germline, CDR1 is SNHLY, CDR2 FYNNEI. This chain's CDR3 is CASIWDSYEQYF. CDR3 DNA sequence: TGTGCCAGCATCTGGGACAGCTACGAGCAGTACTTC.